This paragraph reports one TCR beta chain. Researchers took RNA transcripts and amplified the TCR beta CDR3 regions from them. During a first-round RT-PCR of the TCR CDR3, the HTBI primer set was used. Using its own MiXCR run on the multiplex PCR reads, TCRdb lists one record per CDR3 protein. In the table there are hundreds of thousands of distinct CDR3 sequences, approximately 13% of which are singletons. CDR1 KGHSH and CDR2 LQKENI come from the germline V gene. This CDR3 spans 19 amino acids. The V end was cut by 3 bases, the J end by 7 bases, with 28 bases between. The data were obtained in a study of T cells in Graves' hyperthyroidism and ophthalmopathy.

The sequencing sample was made of blood. The TCR originated in a woman aged 30 to 39 with Graves' hyperthyroidism that later progressed to Graves' ophthalmopathy. The chain couples TRBV18 to TRBJ2-1, with a tentative D call TRBD2 (5 bases). CDR3 DNA: TGTGCCAGCTCACCCCGTTACCCCCTCGTGGGAGAAGAAGGGAATGAGCAGTTCTTC. As protein: CASSPRYPLVGEEGNEQFF.